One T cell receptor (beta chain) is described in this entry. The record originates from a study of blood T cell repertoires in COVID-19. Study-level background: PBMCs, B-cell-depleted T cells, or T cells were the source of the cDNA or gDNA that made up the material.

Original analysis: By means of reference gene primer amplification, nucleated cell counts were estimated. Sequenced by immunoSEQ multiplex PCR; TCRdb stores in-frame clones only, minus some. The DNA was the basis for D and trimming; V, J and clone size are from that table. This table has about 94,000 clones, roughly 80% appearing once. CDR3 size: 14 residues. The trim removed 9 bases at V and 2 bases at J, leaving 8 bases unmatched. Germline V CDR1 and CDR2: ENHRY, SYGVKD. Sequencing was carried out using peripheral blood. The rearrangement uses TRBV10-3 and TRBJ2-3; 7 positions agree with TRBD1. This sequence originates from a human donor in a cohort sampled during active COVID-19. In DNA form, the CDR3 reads TGTGCCATTCAAACACAGGGGAACACAGATACGCAGTATTTT. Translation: CAIQTQGNTDTQYF.